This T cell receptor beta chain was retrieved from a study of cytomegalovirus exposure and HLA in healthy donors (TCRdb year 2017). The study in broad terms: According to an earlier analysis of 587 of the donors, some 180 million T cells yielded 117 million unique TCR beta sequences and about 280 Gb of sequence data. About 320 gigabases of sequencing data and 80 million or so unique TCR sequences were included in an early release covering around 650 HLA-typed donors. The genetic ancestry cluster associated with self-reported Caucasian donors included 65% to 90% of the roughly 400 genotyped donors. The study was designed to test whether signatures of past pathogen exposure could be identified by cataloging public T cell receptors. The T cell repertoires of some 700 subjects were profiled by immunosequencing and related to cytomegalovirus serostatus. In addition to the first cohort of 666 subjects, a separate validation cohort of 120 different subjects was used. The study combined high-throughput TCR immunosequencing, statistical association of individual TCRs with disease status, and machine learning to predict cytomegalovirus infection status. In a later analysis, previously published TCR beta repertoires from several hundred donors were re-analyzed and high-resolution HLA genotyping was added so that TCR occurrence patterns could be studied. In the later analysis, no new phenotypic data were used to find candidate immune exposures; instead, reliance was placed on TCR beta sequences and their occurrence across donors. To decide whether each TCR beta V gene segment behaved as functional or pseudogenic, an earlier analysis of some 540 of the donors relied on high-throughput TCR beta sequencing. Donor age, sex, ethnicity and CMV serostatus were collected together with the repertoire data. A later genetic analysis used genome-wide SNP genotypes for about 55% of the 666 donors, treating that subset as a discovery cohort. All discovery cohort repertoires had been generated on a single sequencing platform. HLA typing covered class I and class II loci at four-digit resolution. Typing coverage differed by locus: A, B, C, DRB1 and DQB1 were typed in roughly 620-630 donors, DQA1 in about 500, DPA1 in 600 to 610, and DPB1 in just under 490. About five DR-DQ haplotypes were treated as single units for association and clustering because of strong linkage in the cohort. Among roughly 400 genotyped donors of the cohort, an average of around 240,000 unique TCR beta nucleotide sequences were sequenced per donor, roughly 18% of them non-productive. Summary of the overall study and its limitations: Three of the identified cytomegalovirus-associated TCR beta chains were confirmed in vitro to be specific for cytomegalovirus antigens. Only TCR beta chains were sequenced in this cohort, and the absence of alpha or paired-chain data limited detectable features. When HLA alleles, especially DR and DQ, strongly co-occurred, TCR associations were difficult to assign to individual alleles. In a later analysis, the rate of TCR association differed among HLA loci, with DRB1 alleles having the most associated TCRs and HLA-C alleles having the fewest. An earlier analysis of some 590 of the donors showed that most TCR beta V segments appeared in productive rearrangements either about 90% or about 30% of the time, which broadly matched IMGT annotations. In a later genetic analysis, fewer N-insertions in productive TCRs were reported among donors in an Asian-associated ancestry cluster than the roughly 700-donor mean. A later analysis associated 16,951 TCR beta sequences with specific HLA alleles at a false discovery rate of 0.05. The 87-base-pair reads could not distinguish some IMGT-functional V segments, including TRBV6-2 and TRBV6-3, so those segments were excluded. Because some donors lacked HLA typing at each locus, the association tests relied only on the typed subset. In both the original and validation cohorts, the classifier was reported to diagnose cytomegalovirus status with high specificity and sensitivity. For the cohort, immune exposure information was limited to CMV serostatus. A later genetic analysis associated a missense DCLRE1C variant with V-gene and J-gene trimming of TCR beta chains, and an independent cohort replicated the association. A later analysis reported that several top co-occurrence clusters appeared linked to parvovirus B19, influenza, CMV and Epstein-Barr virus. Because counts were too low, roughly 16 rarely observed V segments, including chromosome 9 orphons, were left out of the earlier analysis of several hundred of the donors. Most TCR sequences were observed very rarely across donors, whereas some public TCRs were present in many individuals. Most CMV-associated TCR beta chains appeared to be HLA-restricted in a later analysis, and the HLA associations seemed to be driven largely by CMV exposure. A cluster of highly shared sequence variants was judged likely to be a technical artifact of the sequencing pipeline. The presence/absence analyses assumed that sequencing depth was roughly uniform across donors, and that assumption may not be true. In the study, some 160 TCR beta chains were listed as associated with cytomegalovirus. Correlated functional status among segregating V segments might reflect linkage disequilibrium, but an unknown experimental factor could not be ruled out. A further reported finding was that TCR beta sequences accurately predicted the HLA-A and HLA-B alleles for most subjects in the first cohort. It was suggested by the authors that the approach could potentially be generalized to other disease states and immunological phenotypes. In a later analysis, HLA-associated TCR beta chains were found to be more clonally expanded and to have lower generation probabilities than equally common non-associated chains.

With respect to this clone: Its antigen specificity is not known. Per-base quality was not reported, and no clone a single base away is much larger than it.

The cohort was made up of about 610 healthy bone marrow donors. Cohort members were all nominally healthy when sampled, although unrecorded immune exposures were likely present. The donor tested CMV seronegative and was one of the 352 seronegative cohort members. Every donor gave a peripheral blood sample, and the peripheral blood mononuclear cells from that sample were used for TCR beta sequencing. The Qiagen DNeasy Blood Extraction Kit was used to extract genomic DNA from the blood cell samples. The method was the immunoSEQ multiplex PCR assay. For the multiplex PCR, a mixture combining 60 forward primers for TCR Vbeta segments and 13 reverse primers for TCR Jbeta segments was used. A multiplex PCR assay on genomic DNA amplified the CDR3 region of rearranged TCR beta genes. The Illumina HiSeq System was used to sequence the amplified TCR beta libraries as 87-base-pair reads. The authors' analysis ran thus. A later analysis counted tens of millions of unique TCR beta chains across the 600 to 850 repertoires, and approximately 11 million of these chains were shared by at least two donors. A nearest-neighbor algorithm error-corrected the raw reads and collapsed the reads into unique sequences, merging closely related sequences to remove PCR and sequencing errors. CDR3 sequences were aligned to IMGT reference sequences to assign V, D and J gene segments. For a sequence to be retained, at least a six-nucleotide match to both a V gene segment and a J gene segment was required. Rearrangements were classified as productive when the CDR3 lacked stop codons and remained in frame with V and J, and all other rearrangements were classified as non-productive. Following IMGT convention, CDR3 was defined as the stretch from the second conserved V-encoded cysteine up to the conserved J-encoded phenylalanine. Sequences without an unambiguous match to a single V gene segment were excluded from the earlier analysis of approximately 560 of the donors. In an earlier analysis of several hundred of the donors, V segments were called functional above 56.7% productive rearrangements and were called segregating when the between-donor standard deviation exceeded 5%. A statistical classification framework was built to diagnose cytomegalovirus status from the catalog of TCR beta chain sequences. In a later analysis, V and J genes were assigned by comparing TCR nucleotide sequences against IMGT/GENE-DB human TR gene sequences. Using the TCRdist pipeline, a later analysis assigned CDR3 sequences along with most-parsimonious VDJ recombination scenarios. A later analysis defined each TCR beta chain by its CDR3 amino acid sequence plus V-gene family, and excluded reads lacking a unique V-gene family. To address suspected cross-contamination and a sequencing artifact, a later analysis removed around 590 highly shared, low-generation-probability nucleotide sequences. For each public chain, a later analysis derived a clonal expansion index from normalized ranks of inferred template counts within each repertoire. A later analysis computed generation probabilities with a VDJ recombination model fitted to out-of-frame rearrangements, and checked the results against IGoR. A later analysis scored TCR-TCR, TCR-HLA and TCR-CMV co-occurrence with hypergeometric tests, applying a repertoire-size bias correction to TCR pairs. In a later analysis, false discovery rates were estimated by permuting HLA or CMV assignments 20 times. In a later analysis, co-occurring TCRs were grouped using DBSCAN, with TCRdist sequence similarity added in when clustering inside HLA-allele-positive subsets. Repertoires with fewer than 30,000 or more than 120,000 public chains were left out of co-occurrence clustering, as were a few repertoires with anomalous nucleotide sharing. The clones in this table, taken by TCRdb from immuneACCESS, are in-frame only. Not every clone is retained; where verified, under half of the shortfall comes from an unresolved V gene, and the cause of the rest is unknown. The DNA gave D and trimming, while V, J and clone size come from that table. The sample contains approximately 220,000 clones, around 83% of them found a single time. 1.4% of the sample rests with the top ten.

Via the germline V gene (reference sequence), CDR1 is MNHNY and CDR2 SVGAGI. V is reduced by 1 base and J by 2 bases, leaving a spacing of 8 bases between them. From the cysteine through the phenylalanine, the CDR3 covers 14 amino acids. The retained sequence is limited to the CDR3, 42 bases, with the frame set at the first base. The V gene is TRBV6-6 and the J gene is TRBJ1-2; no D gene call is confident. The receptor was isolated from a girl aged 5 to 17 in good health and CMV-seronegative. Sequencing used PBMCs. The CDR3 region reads CASSYFRGNYGYTF. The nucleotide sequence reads TGTGCCAGCAGTTACTTTAGAGGGAACTATGGCTACACCTTC.